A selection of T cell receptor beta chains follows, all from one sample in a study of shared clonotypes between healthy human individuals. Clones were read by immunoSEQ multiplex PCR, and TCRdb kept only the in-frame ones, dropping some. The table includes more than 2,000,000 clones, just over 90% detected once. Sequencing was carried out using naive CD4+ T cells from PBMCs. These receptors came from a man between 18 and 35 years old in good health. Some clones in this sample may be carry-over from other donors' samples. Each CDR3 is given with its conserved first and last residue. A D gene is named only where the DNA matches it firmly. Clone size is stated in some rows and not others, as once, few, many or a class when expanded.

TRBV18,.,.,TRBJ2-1,CASSLTRGVNEQFF,TGTGCCAGCTCATTAACCAGGGGGGTCAATGAGCAGTTCTTC
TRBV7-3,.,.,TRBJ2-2,CASSLMRNTGELFF,TGTGCCAGCAGCTTAATGCGGAACACCGGGGAGCTGTTTTTT
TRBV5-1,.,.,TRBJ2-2,CASTLGRVHTGELFF,TGCGCCAGCACCCTGGGGCGGGTGCACACCGGGGAGCTGTTTTTT
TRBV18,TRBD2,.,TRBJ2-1,CASRKIIAGGTDEQFF,TGTGCCAGCAGGAAGATTATAGCGGGAGGGACAGATGAGCAGTTCTTC
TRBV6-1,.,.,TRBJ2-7,CASSEMTDSYEQYF,TGTGCCAGCAGTGAGATGACGGACTCCTACGAGCAGTACTTC
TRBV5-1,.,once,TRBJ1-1,CASSPMRTANTEAFF,TGCGCCAGCAGCCCTATGAGGACAGCTAACACTGAAGCTTTCTTT
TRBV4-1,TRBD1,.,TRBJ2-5,CASSQEGQGAFETQYF,TGCGCCAGCAGCCAAGAGGGGCAGGGGGCTTTTGAGACCCAGTACTTC
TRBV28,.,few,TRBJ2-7,CASSFSPHGREQYF,TGTGCCAGCAGTTTCTCTCCCCACGGCAGGGAGCAGTACTTC
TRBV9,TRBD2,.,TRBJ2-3,CASSGGGDTQYF,TGTGCCAGCAGCGGCGGGGGAGATACGCAGTATTTT
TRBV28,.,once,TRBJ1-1,CASSPASGTEAFF,TGTGCCAGCAGTCCGGCCTCGGGAACTGAAGCTTTCTTT
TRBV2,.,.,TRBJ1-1,CASSEALFSSAISAFF,TGTGCCAGCAGTGAAGCTCTATTTTCGAGCGCGATTTCGGCTTTCTTT
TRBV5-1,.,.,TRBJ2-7,CASYPFTGSYEQYF,TGCGCCAGCTATCCCTTTACAGGAAGCTACGAGCAGTACTTC
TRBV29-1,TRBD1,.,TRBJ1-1,CSANRGMNTEAFF,TGCAGCGCCAACAGGGGAATGAACACTGAAGCTTTCTTT
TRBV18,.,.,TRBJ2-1,CASSPRGTPSYNEQFF,TGTGCCAGCTCACCACGGGGAACTCCATCCTACAATGAGCAGTTCTTC
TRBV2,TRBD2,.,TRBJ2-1,CASTEREIHNEQFF,TGTGCCAGCACAGAGCGGGAGATTCACAATGAGCAGTTCTTC
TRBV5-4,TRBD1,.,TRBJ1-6,CASSRDSLASPLHF,TGTGCCAGCAGTAGGGACAGTTTGGCTTCACCCCTCCACTTT
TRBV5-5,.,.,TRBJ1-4,CASSYDLSEKLFF,TGTGCCAGCAGCTATGACTTATCTGAAAAACTGTTTTTT
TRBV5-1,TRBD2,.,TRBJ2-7,CASSPTSGISYEQYF,TGCGCCAGCAGTCCGACTAGCGGGATAAGCTACGAGCAGTACTTC
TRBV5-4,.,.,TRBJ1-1,CASSPRTANTEAFF,TGTGCCAGCAGCCCACGGACAGCCAACACTGAAGCTTTCTTT
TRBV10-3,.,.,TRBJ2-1,CAISEEGRDEQFF,TGTGCCATCAGTGAGGAGGGGCGGGACGAGCAGTTCTTC
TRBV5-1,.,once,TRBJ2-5,CASSRGDPQETQYF,TGCGCCAGCAGCAGAGGGGACCCCCAAGAGACCCAGTACTTC
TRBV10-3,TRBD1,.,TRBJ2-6,CAISEPGAGGPGANVLTF,TGTGCCATCAGTGAGCCGGGGGCAGGGGGCCCTGGGGCCAACGTCCTGACTTTC
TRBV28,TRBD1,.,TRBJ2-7,CASSRGQRILYEQYF,TGTGCCAGCAGCCGGGGACAGCGGATCCTCTACGAGCAGTACTTC
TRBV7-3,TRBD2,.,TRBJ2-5,CASSLKGSGRRETQYF,TGTGCCAGCAGCTTAAAGGGTAGCGGGAGGAGAGAGACCCAGTACTTC
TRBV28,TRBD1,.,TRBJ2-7,CASSFGGQVTYEQYF,TGTGCCAGCAGTTTTGGGGGACAGGTTACCTACGAGCAGTACTTC
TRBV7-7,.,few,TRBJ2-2,CASSLAHTGELFF,TGTGCCAGCAGCTTAGCCCACACCGGGGAGCTGTTTTTT
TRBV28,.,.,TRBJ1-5,CASSLTVWNQPQHF,TGTGCCAGCAGTTTGACAGTTTGGAATCAGCCCCAGCATTTT
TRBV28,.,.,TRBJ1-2,CASRAGNYGYTF,TGTGCCAGCAGGGCAGGGAACTATGGCTACACCTTC
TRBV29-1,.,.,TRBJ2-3,CSDLEVSTDTQYF,TGCAGCGATCTGGAGGTTAGCACAGATACGCAGTATTTT
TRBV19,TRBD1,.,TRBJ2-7,CASSIVGQPSYEQYF,TGTGCCAGTAGTATTGTGGGACAGCCGTCCTACGAGCAGTACTTC
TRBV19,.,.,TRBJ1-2,CASSPGFVNSNYGYTF,TGTGCCAGTAGCCCCGGCTTTGTGAACTCTAACTATGGCTACACCTTC
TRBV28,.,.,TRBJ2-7,CASSLGVQYF,TGTGCCAGCAGTTTAGGGGTGCAGTACTTC
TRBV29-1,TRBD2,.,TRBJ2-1,CSAVTSGRRNEQFF,TGCAGCGCAGTGACTAGCGGGAGACGCAATGAGCAGTTCTTC
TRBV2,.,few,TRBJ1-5,CASREQHNQPQHF,TGTGCCAGCAGAGAGCAGCACAATCAGCCCCAGCATTTT
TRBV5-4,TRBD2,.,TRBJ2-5,CASSPSSGRPAQETQYF,TGTGCCAGCAGCCCGTCTAGCGGGAGGCCGGCCCAAGAGACCCAGTACTTC
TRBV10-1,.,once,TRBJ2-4,CASSGGLAKNIQYF,TGCGCCAGCAGTGGTGGTTTAGCCAAAAACATTCAGTACTTC
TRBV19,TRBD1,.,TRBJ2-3,CASTKTGTGSITSTDTQYF,TGTGCCAGTACAAAAACCGGGACAGGGTCCATTACTAGCACAGATACGCAGTATTTT